The 24 T cell receptor beta chains below come from one sample, sequenced in a study of cytomegalovirus exposure and HLA in healthy donors (dated by TCRdb to about 2017). The library came from the immunoSEQ multiplex PCR assay. The multiplex PCR relied on a mix of 60 forward primers for TCR Vbeta segments and 13 reverse primers for TCR Jbeta segments. The source is immuneACCESS, and TCRdb retained only in-frame sequences with V and J called. Part of the clones is not carried over; for the studies checked, unresolved V genes explain less than half of this, and the remainder is unexplained. A total of approximately 110,000 clones appear in this sample, roughly 83% of them only once. 3% of the sample is held by the ten biggest clonotypes. Sequencing input: PBMCs. The receptor set was obtained from a woman between 18 and 29 years old in good health and CMV-seropositive.

The chain combines TRBV19 with TRBJ2-7; D call uncertain. Per germline, CDR1 LNHDA and CDR2 SQIVND (reference sequence). V was shortened by 1 base and J by 7 bases, with 11 bases between the two germline ends. The CDR3 has 13 residues. The CDR3 bases are TGTGCCAGTAGTATAGGGCAGGTCGGTGAGCAGTACTTC. It is translated as CASSIGQVGEQYF. Full variable domain (rest looked up from reference TRBV19 and TRBJ2-7): DGGITQSPKYLFRKEGQNVTLSCEQNLNHDAMYWYRQDPGQGLRLIYYSQIVNDFQKGDIAEGYSVSREKKESFPLTVTSAQKNPTAFYLCASSIGQVGEQYFGPGTRLTVT.

The rearrangement joins TRBV25-1 to TRBJ1-1, with D hard to call. CDR1 and CDR2 (germline): MGHDK, SYGVNS. This CDR3 is built from 14 residues. V was shortened by 2 bases and J by 6 bases, with 13 bases between the two germline ends. CDR3 region: CASSELEAVAEAFF. The DNA of the CDR3 is TGTGCCAGCAGTGAACTTGAGGCAGTAGCTGAAGCTTTCTTT.

V and J are TRBV4-1 and TRBJ2-5; 7 bases agree with TRBD1. This CDR3 contains 17 residues. Germline loops: CDR1 MGHRA, CDR2 YSYEKL. After removal of 1 base from V and 5 bases from J, the junction contained 13 bases not matched to a gene. CDR3 amino acids: CASSQGTGERTIETQYF. For the CDR3, the DNA is TGCGCCAGCAGCCAAGGAACAGGGGAACGGACGATTGAGACCCAGTACTTC.

This clone was detected a few times. A read error is likely here: a far larger clone is one base away. Other nucleotide sequences from this sample produce the same CDR3. The genes are TRBV6-1 and TRBJ2-7; TRBD2 matches at 7 bases. Germline V gene lookup returns CDR1 MNHNS and CDR2 SASEGT. The CDR3 contains 16 residues. The CDR3 bases are TGTGCCAGCAGTGAAGAGATCCTAGCGGAGCTCTACGAGCAGTATTTC. It encodes CASSEEILAELYEQYF.

The J gene is TRBJ2-5, the V gene TRBV19; 11 bases map to TRBD1. This CDR3 has 14 residues. V gave up 5 bases and J gave up 9 bases; unmatched junction bases: 8. CDR1 is LNHDA, CDR2 SQIVND, per germline (reference sequence). In DNA form, the CDR3 reads TGTGCCAGTAGTGCCTCGGGACAGGGGGGGTCCCAGTACTTC. It codes for CASSASGQGGSQYF.

CDR3 coding DNA: TGTGCCAGCTCACCACCGGTGGACAGCTACGAGCAGTACTTC. As protein: CASSPPVDSYEQYF. The chain employs TRBV18 and TRBJ2-7; TRBD1 might be the D (6 bases). The CDR3 runs to 14 residues. CDR1 KGHSH and CDR2 LQKENI come from the germline V gene. V lost 0 bases, J lost 3 bases, and 9 bases lay in between.

The chain employs TRBV18 and TRBJ2-5; 10 bases align to TRBD1. CDR1 and CDR2 from the germline V gene are KGHSH and LQKENI. The CDR3 runs 15 residues. Trimming took 5 bases from V and 4 from J; bases not matched to a gene: 7. The CDR3 DNA sequence: TGTGCCAGCTCAACGACAGGGGGCAAGGGAGAGACCCAGTACTTC. Protein: CASSTTGGKGETQYF.

The chain combines TRBV4-1 with TRBJ1-2, with D unclear. Trimming took 3 bases from V and 2 from J, leaving 13 bases between them. CDR1 and CDR2 (germline): MGHRA, YSYEKL. This CDR3 region has 15 residues. CDR3 loop: CASSHIQTENYGYTF. The CDR3 DNA is TGCGCCAGCAGCCATATTCAGACGGAGAACTATGGCTACACCTTC.

This clone was seen only a few times. The V and J genes are TRBV6-5 and TRBJ2-3, with D perhaps matching TRBD2 (6 bases). The CDR3 is 13 residues long. Deletions cut 7 bases from V and 3 bases from J, with 11 bases between. CDR1 and CDR2 (germline): MNHEY, SVGAGI. The CDR3 region has the DNA TGTGCCAGCACATCGGAGGGGACAGATACGCAGTATTTT. The encoded protein is CASTSEGTDTQYF.

In its sample, this clone was seen once. J is TRBJ1-1 and V is TRBV29-1; D possibly corresponds to TRBD1 (6 bases). The germline CDR1 and CDR2 sequences are SQVTM and ANQGSEA. V was pared by 5 bases and J by 1 base, with 20 bases between. The CDR3 has 16 amino acids. The CDR3 DNA follows: TGCAGCGTTACCCGGGGGGCAGGGGTAGGGAACACTGAAGCTTTCTTT. Translating it yields CSVTRGAGVGNTEAFF.

The chain carries TRBV13 and TRBJ2-7, with TRBD1 identical over 10 bases. There are 15 residues in the CDR3. Trimming removed 5 bases from V and 5 bases from J; junction bases left unmatched: 9. Looked up from germline, CDR1 is PRHDT and CDR2 is FYEKMQ (reference sequence). The CDR3 bases are TGTGCCAGCAGCACTAGCGTTGGACAGGGGGACGAGCAGTACTTC. This translates into CASSTSVGQGDEQYF.

The chain links TRBV11-2 to TRBJ2-1; the D is unclear. With 3 bases removed from V and 3 bases from J, the gap between germline ends came to 6 bases. Germline CDR1 is SGHAT and CDR2 is FQNNGV. The CDR3 covers 13 residues. CDR3 residues: CASSLSGYNEQFF. The CDR3 region has the DNA TGTGCCAGCAGCTTGTCCGGCTACAATGAGCAGTTCTTC.

V is TRBV10-3 and J is TRBJ1-2; 7 bases fit TRBD1. The CDR3 runs to 15 residues. Germline assignment: CDR1 ENHRY and CDR2 SYGVKD. V shed 3 bases and J 3 bases; nucleotides not matched to a gene: 7. CDR3: CAISDIRGRDYGYTF. The CDR3 DNA reads as TGTGCCATCAGTGATATAAGGGGGCGCGACTATGGCTACACCTTC.

This clone was seen more than once but under ten times. The gene calls are TRBV6-1 and TRBJ2-6; D is unclear. The CDR3 contains 17 residues. Germline V gives CDR1 MNHNS, CDR2 SASEGT. Trimming took 8 bases from V and 0 from J, leaving 17 bases between them. The CDR3 sequence: CASRGTSADSGANVLTF. CDR3 coding DNA: TGTGCCAGCCGTGGTACCAGTGCTGACTCTGGGGCCAACGTCCTGACTTTC.

A note on this clone: One end of the junction does not line up with germline, which may come from a read error. The genes are TRBV5-1 and TRBJ1-1, with 10 bases matching TRBD1. CDR1 and CDR2 from the germline V gene are SGHRS and YFSETQ. This CDR3 is 15 amino acids long. In nucleotides, the CDR3 is TGCGCCAGCACCCCCTTTCCGGGACAGGGGTTCGTAGCTTCCTTT. Residues: CASTPFPGQGFVASF. The full variable domain, in which reference TRBV5-1 and TRBJ1-1 provide the parts outside the CDR3, is KAGVTQTPRYLIKTRGQQVTLSCSPISGHRSVSWYQQTPGQGLQFLFEYFSETQRNKGNFPGRFSGRQFSNSRSEMNVSTLELGDSALYLCASTPFPGQGFVASFGQGTRLTVV.

This rearrangement joins TRBV6-5 to TRBJ2-2; a weak D match, TRBD1 (7 bases). CDR3 size: 15 residues. Germline-derived CDR1 and CDR2 are MNHEY and SVGAGI. Deletions cut 0 bases from V and 6 bases from J, with 11 bases between. For the CDR3, the DNA is TGTGCCAGCAGTTACTCGCCAGGGGGGTCCGGGGAGCTGTTTTTT. Residues: CASSYSPGGSGELFF.

For the CDR3, the DNA is TGTGCCAGCAGCTTACCGCGACAGGGGACAAGGTCTCTTGGGGCCAACGTCCTGACTTTC. It translates to CASSLPRQGTRSLGANVLTF. This chain joins TRBV7-3 and TRBJ2-6, with 8 bases lining up with TRBD1. This CDR3 contains 20 residues. CDR1 is SGHTA and CDR2 is FQGTGA in the germline V gene. V trimming: 2 bases; J trimming: 3 bases; junction bases outside the gene matches: 15. Supplemented by reference TRBV7-3 and TRBJ2-6, the full variable domain reads GAGVSQTPSNKVTEKGKYVELRCDPISGHTALYWYRQSLGQGPEFLIYFQGTGAADDSGLPNDRFFAVRPEGSVSTLKIQRTERGDSAVYLCASSLPRQGTRSLGANVLTFGAGSRLTVL.

This rearrangement joins TRBV7-9 to TRBJ1-1; 7 bases align to TRBD1. Germline CDR1 is SEHNR and CDR2 is FQNEAQ (reference sequence). V was clipped by 2 bases and J by 3 bases; unmatched bases: 9. The CDR3 length is 16 residues. CDR3 in DNA: TGTGCCAGCAGCTTACTGGACTGGCAGGGGGACACTGAAGCTTTCTTT. Translated, it gives CASSLLDWQGDTEAFF.

Only one count was recorded for this clone. The V call is TRBV5-6, the J call TRBJ1-4, with 7 bases that match TRBD1. Germline V lookup: CDR1 SGHDT, CDR2 YYEEEE. The CDR3 consists of 16 residues. Trimming removed 3 bases from V and 0 bases from J; junction bases left unmatched: 5. In DNA, the CDR3 is TGTGCCAGCAGCTGGGGGGACAGCGCAACTAATGAAAAACTGTTTTTT. Translated: CASSWGDSATNEKLFF.

The chain has TRBV7-9 and TRBJ2-1; possible D gene TRBD1, 6 bases. CDR3 size: 15 residues. In germline, CDR1 is SEHNR, CDR2 FQNEAQ (reference sequence). V lost 1 base and J lost 6, with 13 bases in between. CDR3: CASSLVGQGFNEQFF. In nucleotides, the CDR3 is TGTGCCAGCAGCTTAGTCGGGCAGGGGTTCAATGAGCAGTTCTTC.

This clone has only a few counts. The chain carries TRBV6-1 and TRBJ2-5; a possible D gene is TRBD2 (5 bases). The CDR3 contains 14 residues. V was pared by 1 base and J by 2 bases, with 8 bases between. Germline V gene sequence: CDR1 MNHNS, CDR2 SASEGT. This chain's CDR3 is CASSEEGRQETQYF. The CDR3 nucleotides are TGTGCCAGCAGTGAAGAAGGGAGACAAGAGACCCAGTACTTC.

CDR3: CASSWGIGISGEQYF. The CDR3 coding sequence is TGTGCCAGCAGCTGGGGCATAGGGATTTCTGGCGAGCAGTACTTC. V and J are TRBV11-3 and TRBJ2-7; weak D call: TRBD1 (5 bases). This CDR3 contains 15 residues. Per germline, CDR1 SGHNT and CDR2 YENEEA. V was clipped by 4 bases and J by 6 bases, with 19 bases between them.

In its sample, this clone was seen once. This chain uses TRBV27 with TRBJ2-5; maybe TRBD1 (7 bases). The length of the CDR3 is 12 residues. Trimming pared 6 bases from V and 6 bases from J, leaving 11 bases between. Germline values: CDR1 MNHEY, CDR2 SMNVEV (reference sequence). Here the CDR3 DNA reads TGTGCCAGCAGGGAGGGGGCCAAGACCCAGTACTTC. This sequence encodes CASREGAKTQYF.

The chain employs TRBV5-1 and TRBJ2-5; 13 nucleotides agree with TRBD2. The V gene end was trimmed by 4 bases and the J gene end by 1 base; junction bases not matched to a gene: 4. Germline CDR1 SGHRS, CDR2 YFSETQ. This CDR3 comprises 16 residues. The CDR3 here is CASSPGTSGVQETQYF. The CDR3 nucleotides read TGCGCCAGCAGCCCCGGGACTAGCGGGGTCCAAGAGACCCAGTACTTC. Filled out from reference TRBV5-1 and TRBJ2-5, the complete variable domain reads KAGVTQTPRYLIKTRGQQVTLSCSPISGHRSVSWYQQTPGQGLQFLFEYFSETQRNKGNFPGRFSGRQFSNSRSEMNVSTLELGDSALYLCASSPGTSGVQETQYFGPGTRLLVL.